This is a list of T cell receptor beta chains from one sample in a study of shared clonotypes between healthy human individuals. The data were produced by immunoSEQ multiplex PCR, yet TCRdb's version contains in-frame clones alone and is incomplete. The sample has approximately 1.5 million clones, around 98.5% seen once; the top ten hold 0.36%. Sequencing was performed on naive CD4+ T cells sorted from blood. These receptors were taken from a man younger than 40 in good health. CDR3s include the opening cysteine and the closing phenylalanine or tryptophan. Fields, in order: clone size, V gene, D gene, J gene, CDR3 DNA, CDR3 protein. A D gene is named only where the DNA matches it firmly. Clone size appears in some rows only: once, few, many, or a class for an expanded clone.

size: .
V: TRBV6-5
D: .
J: TRBJ1-1
DNA: TGTGCCAGCAGTTACAAAGGCGGGGCGACTGAAGCTTTCTTT
CDR3: CASSYKGGATEAFF

size: .
V: TRBV20-1
D: .
J: TRBJ1-1
DNA: TGCAGTGCCCCGGGACAAGGGCAAGCTTTCTTT
CDR3: CSAPGQGQAFF

size: .
V: TRBV18
D: .
J: TRBJ2-1
DNA: TGTGCCAGCTCACTCCCCAGTCGGGGAATTGATGAGCAGTTCTTC
CDR3: CASSLPSRGIDEQFF

size: .
V: TRBV11-2
D: TRBD2
J: TRBJ2-3
DNA: TGTGCCAGCAGCTTAAGAGCGGGAGGCTGGGAAGATACGCAGTATTTT
CDR3: CASSLRAGGWEDTQYF

size: .
V: TRBV7-2
D: .
J: TRBJ2-1
DNA: TGTGCCAGCAGCTTAGCGCAACAGGGTGGTTGGAATGAGCAGTTCTTC
CDR3: CASSLAQQGGWNEQFF

size: .
V: TRBV5-5
D: TRBD1
J: TRBJ2-7
DNA: TGTGCCAGCAGCTTGGTTTCAGGGGGCCAAACCTACGAGCAGTACTTC
CDR3: CASSLVSGGQTYEQYF

size: .
V: TRBV30
D: .
J: TRBJ1-2
DNA: TGTGCCTGGAGTGTATGGTCAGGGAGTGAGGGCTACACCTTC
CDR3: CAWSVWSGSEGYTF

size: .
V: TRBV7-3
D: .
J: TRBJ2-3
DNA: TGTGCCAGCAGCAAAGGGGATACGCAGTATTTT
CDR3: CASSKGDTQYF

size: .
V: TRBV6-1
D: .
J: TRBJ2-1
DNA: TGTGCCAGCGGGGGCTTTCCCAATGAGCAGTTCTTC
CDR3: CASGGFPNEQFF

size: .
V: TRBV28
D: .
J: TRBJ2-1
DNA: TGTGCCAGCATGAGAGGAATCAATGAGCAGTTCTTC
CDR3: CASMRGINEQFF

size: .
V: TRBV5-1
D: .
J: TRBJ1-4
DNA: TGCGCCAGCAGCCGGGACGTAGGTAATGAAAAACTGTTTTTT
CDR3: CASSRDVGNEKLFF

size: .
V: TRBV20-1
D: .
J: TRBJ2-7
DNA: TGCAGTGCTAGCGGGAGCTACGAGCAGTACTTC
CDR3: CSASGSYEQYF

size: .
V: TRBV14
D: .
J: TRBJ2-1
DNA: TGTGCCAGCAGCCGACTCGGGGACTTTAGCTCCTACAATGAGCAGTTCTTC
CDR3: CASSRLGDFSSYNEQFF

size: .
V: TRBV7-2
D: TRBD2
J: TRBJ2-1
DNA: TGTGCCAGCAGCCATGAGGGACTAGCGGGAAATAAGTTCTTC
CDR3: CASSHEGLAGNKFF

size: .
V: TRBV18
D: TRBD1
J: TRBJ2-7
DNA: TGTGCCAGCTCTCGGCCCGGACAGGGTGGTAACGAGCAGTACTTC
CDR3: CASSRPGQGGNEQYF

size: .
V: TRBV10-3
D: .
J: TRBJ1-2
DNA: TGTGCCATCAGACCAGACTATTCTAACTATGGCTACACCTTC
CDR3: CAIRPDYSNYGYTF

size: .
V: TRBV4-1
D: TRBD2
J: TRBJ2-7
DNA: TGCGCCAGCAGCCCCCCGACTGGCGGGAGGAGCTACGAGCAGTACTTC
CDR3: CASSPPTGGRSYEQYF

size: .
V: TRBV5-4
D: .
J: TRBJ1-2
DNA: TGCGCCAGCAGCCAAAGCGAAGGGGGAGGGTTTGACTATGGCTACACCTTC
CDR3: CASSQSEGGGFDYGYTF

size: .
V: TRBV9
D: .
J: TRBJ2-3
DNA: TGTGCCAGCAGCGCCAGGGACGGCAGGGGCACAGATACGCAGTATTTT
CDR3: CASSARDGRGTDTQYF

size: .
V: TRBV28
D: TRBD2
J: TRBJ2-1
DNA: TGTGCCAGCAGTTTGGGACTAGCGGGAGGGCCTAGAGATTTCTTC
CDR3: CASSLGLAGGPRDFF

size: .
V: TRBV19
D: .
J: TRBJ2-4
DNA: TGTGCCAGTAGTATGGGCCGGAATATAGCCAAAAACATTCAGTACTTC
CDR3: CASSMGRNIAKNIQYF

size: few
V: TRBV30
D: .
J: TRBJ1-5
DNA: TGTGCCTGGAGCAGTCCGGGGGGCAATCAGCCCCAGCATTTT
CDR3: CAWSSPGGNQPQHF

size: .
V: TRBV19
D: .
J: TRBJ1-5
DNA: TGTGCCAGTAGTATGAATACAGCAGGGAGCAATCAGCCCCAGCATTTT
CDR3: CASSMNTAGSNQPQHF

size: .
V: TRBV11-3
D: TRBD2
J: TRBJ2-1
DNA: TGTGCCAGCAGCGTAAAGCGGGAGGTGCTCAATGAGCAGTTCTTC
CDR3: CASSVKREVLNEQFF

size: .
V: TRBV7-2
D: TRBD2
J: TRBJ2-3
DNA: TGTGCCAGCAGCTTAGCCAGACTAGCGGGAGCAGATACGCAGTATTTT
CDR3: CASSLARLAGADTQYF

size: once
V: TRBV19
D: TRBD2
J: TRBJ2-5
DNA: TGTGCCAGTAGTTGGACTAGCGGGAGTGAGACCCAGTACTTC
CDR3: CASSWTSGSETQYF

size: .
V: TRBV7-9
D: .
J: TRBJ2-7
DNA: TGTGCCAGCAGCTTAGGTCAGTACGAGCAGTACTTC
CDR3: CASSLGQYEQYF

size: .
V: TRBV9
D: .
J: TRBJ1-3
DNA: TGTGCCAGCAGCGTATCCCTTAGGGTAGGGTCTGGAAACACCATATATTTT
CDR3: CASSVSLRVGSGNTIYF

size: .
V: TRBV27
D: .
J: TRBJ1-1
DNA: TGTGCCAGCACCAGTACCTGGATTGGGAACACTGAAGCTTTCTTT
CDR3: CASTSTWIGNTEAFF

size: .
V: TRBV9
D: TRBD2
J: TRBJ2-1
DNA: TGTGCCAGCACCAACGGGACTAGCGGGATCAATGAGCAGTTCTTC
CDR3: CASTNGTSGINEQFF